The T cell receptor (beta chain) described here comes from a study of cytomegalovirus exposure and HLA in healthy donors. The PCR was carried out with 60 Vbeta primers and 13 Jbeta primers. TCRdb's copy holds only in-frame clones and misses some; the assay was immunoSEQ multiplex PCR. The repertoire consists of 150,000 to 200,000 clones, with approximately 76% occurring once and the leading ten covering around 1.4%. This clonotype originated in a man aged 55-75 years in good health and CMV-seronegative. The sequenced sample consisted of PBMCs.

The CDR3 spells CASSSTDRAGNTIYF. The CDR3 DNA follows: TGTGCCAGCAGTTCGACGGACAGGGCTGGAAACACCATATATTTT. V is TRBV28 and J is TRBJ1-3; TRBD1 aligns across 8 bases. In germline, CDR1 is MDHEN, CDR2 SYDVKM. The CDR3 length is 15 residues. J was trimmed by 2 bases and V by 4 bases; bases with no gene match: 4.